This TCR beta chain is drawn from a study of regulatory T cells in long-lasting Graves disease. The CDR3 contains 14 residues. V lost 1 base and J 7 bases, leaving 11 bases between the germline ends. CDR1 is SGHTA and CDR2 is FQGNSA in the germline V gene. The TCR beta library used iRepertoire HTBI primers with Arm-PCR amplification of CDR3. Each CDR3 protein gets one entry after TCRdb re-called the multiplex PCR reads with MiXCR. Of about 420,000 distinct CDR3 sequences listed, about a sixth are singletons. Study conclusions and caveats: The persistent group shared around 2,600 public clonotypes, more than the approximately 930 shared by new patients.

Noted time point: newly diagnosed GD, antithyroid drugs for less than 3 months. Isolated PBMC RNA provided the starting material for the TCR library. Many counts were recorded for this clonotype. As yet, its antigen is unknown. These records were also assigned to another study, of T cells in Graves' hyperthyroidism and ophthalmopathy.

The specimen comprised peripheral blood mononuclear cells (PBMCs), sampled at new diagnosis, from a patient treated with antithyroid drugs. The chain has TRBV7-2 and TRBJ1-5, with a tentative D call TRBD1 (5 bases). The receptor comes from a woman in her late teens or twenties with Graves disease. The CDR3 DNA follows: TGTGCCAGCAGCTTAGTTCCGACAGAGCAGCCCCAGCATTTT. Protein: CASSLVPTEQPQHF.